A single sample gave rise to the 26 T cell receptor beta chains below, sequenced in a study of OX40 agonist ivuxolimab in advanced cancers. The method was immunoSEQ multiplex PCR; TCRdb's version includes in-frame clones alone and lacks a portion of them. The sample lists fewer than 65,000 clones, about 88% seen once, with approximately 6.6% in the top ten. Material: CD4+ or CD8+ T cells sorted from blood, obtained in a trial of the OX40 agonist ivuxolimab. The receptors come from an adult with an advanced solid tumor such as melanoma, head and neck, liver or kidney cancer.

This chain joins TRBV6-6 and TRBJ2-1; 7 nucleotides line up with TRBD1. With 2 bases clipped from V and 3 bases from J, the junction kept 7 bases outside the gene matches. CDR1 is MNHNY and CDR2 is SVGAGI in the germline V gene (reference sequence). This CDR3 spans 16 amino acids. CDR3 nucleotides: TGTGCCAGCAGTTACGGGGGACAGCTGAGCTACAATGAGCAGTTCTTC. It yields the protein CASSYGGQLSYNEQFF.

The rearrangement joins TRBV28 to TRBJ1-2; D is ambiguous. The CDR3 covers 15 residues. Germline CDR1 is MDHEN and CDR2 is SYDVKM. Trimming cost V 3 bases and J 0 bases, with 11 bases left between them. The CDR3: CASSFVQAANYGYTF. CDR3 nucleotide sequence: TGTGCCAGCAGTTTCGTCCAGGCAGCTAACTATGGCTACACCTTC.

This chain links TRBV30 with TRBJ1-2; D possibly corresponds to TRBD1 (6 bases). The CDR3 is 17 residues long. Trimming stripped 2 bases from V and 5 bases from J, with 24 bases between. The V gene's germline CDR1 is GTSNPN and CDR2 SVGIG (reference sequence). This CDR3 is CAWSPPPRGAKTYGYTF. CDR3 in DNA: TGTGCCTGGAGTCCACCCCCTCGGGGGGCGAAAACATATGGCTACACCTTC.

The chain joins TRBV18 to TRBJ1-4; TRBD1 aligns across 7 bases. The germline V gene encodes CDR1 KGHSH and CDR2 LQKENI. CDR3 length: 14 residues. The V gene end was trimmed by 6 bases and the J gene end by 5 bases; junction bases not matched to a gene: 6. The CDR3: CASSSGTANEKLFF. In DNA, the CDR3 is TGTGCCAGCTCGTCCGGGACAGCGAATGAAAAACTGTTTTTT.

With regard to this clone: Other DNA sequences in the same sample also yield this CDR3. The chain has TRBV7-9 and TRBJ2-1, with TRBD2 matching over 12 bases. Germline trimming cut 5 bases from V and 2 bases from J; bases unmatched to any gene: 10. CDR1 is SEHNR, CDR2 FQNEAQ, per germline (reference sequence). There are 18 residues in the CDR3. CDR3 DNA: TGTGCCAGCAGCCCGGGAGGCCTAGCGGGAGGGCCCTACAATGAGCAGTTCTTC. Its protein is CASSPGGLAGGPYNEQFF.

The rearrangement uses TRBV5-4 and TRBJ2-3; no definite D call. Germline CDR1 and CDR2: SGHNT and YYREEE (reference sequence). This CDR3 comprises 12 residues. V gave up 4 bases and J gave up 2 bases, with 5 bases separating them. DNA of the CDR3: TGTGCCAGCAGCCGGAACACAGATACGCAGTATTTT. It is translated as CASSRNTDTQYF.

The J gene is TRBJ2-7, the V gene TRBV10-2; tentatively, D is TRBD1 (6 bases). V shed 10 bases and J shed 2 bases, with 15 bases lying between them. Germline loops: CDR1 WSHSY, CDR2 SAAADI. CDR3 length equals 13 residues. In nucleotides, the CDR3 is TGCGCCATCGCACCTGACAGGACCTACGAGCAGTACTTC. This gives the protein CAIAPDRTYEQYF.

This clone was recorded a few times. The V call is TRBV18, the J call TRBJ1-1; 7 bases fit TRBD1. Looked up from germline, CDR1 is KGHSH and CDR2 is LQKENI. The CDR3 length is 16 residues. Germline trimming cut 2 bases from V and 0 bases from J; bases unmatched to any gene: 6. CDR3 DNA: TGTGCCAGCTCACCAGGACAGGTTATTATGAACACTGAAGCTTTCTTT. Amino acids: CASSPGQVIMNTEAFF.

The DNA of the CDR3 is TGTGCCAGCAGCGAAAGAAAGGTCCAGCCCCAGCATTTT. Translated, it gives CASSERKVQPQHF. J is TRBJ1-5 and V is TRBV21-1. TRBV21-1 is a recognized pseudogene. The length of the CDR3 is 13 residues.

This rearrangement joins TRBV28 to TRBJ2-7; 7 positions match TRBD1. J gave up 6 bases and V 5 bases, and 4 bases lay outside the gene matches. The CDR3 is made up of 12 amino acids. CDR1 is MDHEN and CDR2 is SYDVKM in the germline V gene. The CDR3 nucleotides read TGTGCCAGCAGTCAACAGGGGTCCGAGCAGTACTTC. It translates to CASSQQGSEQYF.

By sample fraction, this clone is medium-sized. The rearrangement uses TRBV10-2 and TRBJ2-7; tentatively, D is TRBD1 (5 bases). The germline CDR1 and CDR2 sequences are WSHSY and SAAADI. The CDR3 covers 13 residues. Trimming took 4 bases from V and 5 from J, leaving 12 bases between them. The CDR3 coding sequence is TGCGCCAGCAGTGTTGAAGGGGCCCACGAGCAGTACTTC. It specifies CASSVEGAHEQYF.

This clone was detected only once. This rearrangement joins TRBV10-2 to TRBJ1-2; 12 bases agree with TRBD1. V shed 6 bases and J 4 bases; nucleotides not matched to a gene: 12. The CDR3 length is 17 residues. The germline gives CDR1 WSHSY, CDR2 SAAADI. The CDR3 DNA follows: TGCGCCAGCAGATCGAACCCGGGACAGGGGGCTACCTATGGCTACACCTTC. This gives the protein CASRSNPGQGATYGYTF.

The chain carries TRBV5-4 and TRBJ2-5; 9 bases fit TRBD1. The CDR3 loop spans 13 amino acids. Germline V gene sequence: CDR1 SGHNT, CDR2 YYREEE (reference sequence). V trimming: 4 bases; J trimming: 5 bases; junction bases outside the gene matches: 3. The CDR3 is CASSLGQGETQYF. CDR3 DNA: TGTGCCAGCAGCCTAGGACAGGGGGAGACCCAGTACTTC.

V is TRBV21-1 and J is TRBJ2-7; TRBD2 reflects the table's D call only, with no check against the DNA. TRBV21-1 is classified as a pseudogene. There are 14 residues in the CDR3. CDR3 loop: CASSGAGDPHEQYF. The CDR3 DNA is TGTGCCAGCAGCGGAGCGGGAGATCCCCACGAGCAGTACTTC.

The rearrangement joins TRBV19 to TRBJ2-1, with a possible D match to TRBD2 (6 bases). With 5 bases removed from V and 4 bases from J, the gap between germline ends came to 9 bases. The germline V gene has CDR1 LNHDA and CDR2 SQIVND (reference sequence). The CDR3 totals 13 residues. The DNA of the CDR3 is TGTGCCAGTAGTCCGGGACTGTACAATGAGCAGTTCTTC. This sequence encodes CASSPGLYNEQFF.

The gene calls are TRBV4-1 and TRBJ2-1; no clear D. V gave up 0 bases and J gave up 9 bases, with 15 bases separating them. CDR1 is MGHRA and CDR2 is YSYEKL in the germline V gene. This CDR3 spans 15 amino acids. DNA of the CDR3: TGCGCCAGCAGCCAAGATACCTTGTTAGGCGGTGAGCAGTTCTTC. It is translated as CASSQDTLLGGEQFF.

DNA of the CDR3: TGTGCCTGGACAATAGGGACCTACGAGCAGTACTTC. Protein: CAWTIGTYEQYF. The chain recombines TRBV30 with TRBJ2-7; no firm D call. This CDR3 region has 12 residues. From germline, CDR1 is GTSNPN and CDR2 SVGIG (reference sequence). Trimming cost V 4 bases and J 2 bases, with 9 bases left between them.

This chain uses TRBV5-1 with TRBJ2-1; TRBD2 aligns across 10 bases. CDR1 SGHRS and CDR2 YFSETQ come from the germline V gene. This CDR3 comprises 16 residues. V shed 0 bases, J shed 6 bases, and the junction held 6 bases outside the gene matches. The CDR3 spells CASSLGGTSASNEQFF. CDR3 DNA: TGCGCCAGCAGCTTGGGCGGGACTAGCGCTTCCAATGAGCAGTTCTTC.

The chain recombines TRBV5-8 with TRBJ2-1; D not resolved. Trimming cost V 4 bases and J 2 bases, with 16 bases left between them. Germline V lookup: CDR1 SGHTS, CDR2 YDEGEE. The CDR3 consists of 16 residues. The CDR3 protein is CASSAVLSTAYNEQFF. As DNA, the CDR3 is TGTGCCAGCAGCGCCGTGCTGTCCACGGCCTACAATGAGCAGTTCTTC.

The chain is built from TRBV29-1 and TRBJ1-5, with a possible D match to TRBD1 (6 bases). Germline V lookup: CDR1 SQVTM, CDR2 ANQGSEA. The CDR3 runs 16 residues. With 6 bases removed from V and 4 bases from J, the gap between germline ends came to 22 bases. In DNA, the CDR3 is TGCAGCGTAAGCCTTGAGGGGGGTGGGTGGAATCAGCCCCAGCATTTT. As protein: CSVSLEGGGWNQPQHF.

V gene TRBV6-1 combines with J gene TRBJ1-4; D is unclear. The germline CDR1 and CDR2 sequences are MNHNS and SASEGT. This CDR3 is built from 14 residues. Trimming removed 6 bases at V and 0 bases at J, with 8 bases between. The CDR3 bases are TGTGCCAGCAGACGAATAACAACTAATGAAAAACTGTTTTTT. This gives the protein CASRRITTNEKLFF.

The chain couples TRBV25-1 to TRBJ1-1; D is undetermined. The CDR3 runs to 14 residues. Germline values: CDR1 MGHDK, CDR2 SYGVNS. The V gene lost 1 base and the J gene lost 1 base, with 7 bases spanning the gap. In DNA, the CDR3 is TGTGCCAGCAGTGAATTTGGCGGGAACACTGAAGCTTTCTTT. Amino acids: CASSEFGGNTEAFF.

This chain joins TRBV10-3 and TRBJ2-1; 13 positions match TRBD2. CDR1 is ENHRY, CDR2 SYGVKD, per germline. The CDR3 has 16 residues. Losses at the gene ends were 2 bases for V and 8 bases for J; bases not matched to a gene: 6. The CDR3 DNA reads TGTGCCATCAGTGAGCCCCGGACTAGCGGGAGAGATGAGCAGTTCTTC. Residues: CAISEPRTSGRDEQFF.

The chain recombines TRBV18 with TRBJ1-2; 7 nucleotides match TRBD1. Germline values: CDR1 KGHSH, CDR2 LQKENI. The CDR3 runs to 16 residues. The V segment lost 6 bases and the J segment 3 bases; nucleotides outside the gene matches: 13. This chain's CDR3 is CASSQSASGGDYGYTF. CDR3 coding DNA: TGTGCCAGCTCCCAAAGTGCATCAGGGGGGGACTATGGCTACACCTTC.

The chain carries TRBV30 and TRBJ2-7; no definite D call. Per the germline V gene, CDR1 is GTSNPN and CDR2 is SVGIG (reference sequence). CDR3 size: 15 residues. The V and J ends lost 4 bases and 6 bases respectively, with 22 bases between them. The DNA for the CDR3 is TGTGCCTGGAAATCACCTGGACGTCTCCTGTTCGAGCAGTACTTC. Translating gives CAWKSPGRLLFEQYF.

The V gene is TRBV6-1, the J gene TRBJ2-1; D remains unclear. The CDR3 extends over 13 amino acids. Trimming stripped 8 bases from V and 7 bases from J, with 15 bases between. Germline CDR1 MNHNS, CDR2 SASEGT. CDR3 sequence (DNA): TGTGCCAGCCGGAATAGCCAGAGGAATGAGCAGTTCTTC. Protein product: CASRNSQRNEQFF.